These 23 T cell receptor beta chains originate from one sample sequenced in a study of blood T cell repertoires in COVID-19. Clones were sequenced by immunoSEQ multiplex PCR, and TCRdb holds only the in-frame ones, with some missing. The sample shows tens of thousands of clones, about 91% of them seen only once. Sequenced: peripheral blood. The receptors were gathered from a human donor in a cohort sampled during active COVID-19.

V is TRBV5-1 and J is TRBJ2-5; D not resolved. Germline CDR1 is SGHRS and CDR2 is YFSETQ. This CDR3 spans 14 amino acids. Trimming cost V 0 bases and J 5 bases, with 11 bases left between them. The CDR3 coding sequence is TGCGCCAGCAGCTTGGTCCCGGTCGCGGAGACCCAGTACTTC. Its translation is CASSLVPVAETQYF.

The chain joins TRBV6-6 to TRBJ2-7, with D possibly matching TRBD2 (5 bases). V dropped 2 bases and J dropped 5 bases, with 7 bases sitting between them. The CDR3 covers 12 residues. CDR1 MNHNY and CDR2 SVGAGI come from the germline V gene (reference sequence). CDR3 amino acids: CASSYVEDEQYF. The CDR3 DNA sequence: TGTGCCAGCAGTTACGTGGAGGACGAGCAGTACTTC.

V is TRBV6-2 or TRBV6-3 and J is TRBJ2-7, with 13 nucleotides matching TRBD2. The CDR3 has 15 residues. Germline lookup yields CDR1 MNHEY and CDR2 SVGEGT. With 5 bases clipped from V and 7 bases from J, the junction kept 8 bases outside the gene matches. CDR3 residues: CASSGWTSGSYEQYF. CDR3 DNA: TGTGCCAGCAGTGGGTGGACTAGCGGGAGCTATGAGCAGTACTTC.

This chain joins TRBV18 and TRBJ2-7; weak D call: TRBD1 (5 bases). V dropped 2 bases and J dropped 1 base, with 12 bases sitting between them. The CDR3 loop spans 15 amino acids. From germline, CDR1 is KGHSH and CDR2 LQKENI. CDR3 coding DNA: TGTGCCAGCTCACCAAGGTTGGACATTTCCTACGAGCAGTACTTC. Translating gives CASSPRLDISYEQYF.

In its sample, this clone was seen once. The V and J genes are TRBV29-1 and TRBJ2-3; TRBD2 agrees at 8 bases. The CDR3 has 14 residues. CDR1 and CDR2 from the germline V gene are SQVTM and ANQGSEA. V lost 7 bases, J lost 5 bases, and 11 bases stayed unmatched. CDR3 residues: CSAVAGNFGDTQYF. CDR3 DNA sequence: TGCAGCGCCGTAGCGGGGAACTTCGGAGATACGCAGTATTTT.

This chain joins TRBV15 and TRBJ2-1; D remains ambiguous. The CDR3 loop spans 13 amino acids. The V and J ends lost 0 bases and 8 bases respectively, with 8 bases between them. Germline CDR1 reads LNHNV; CDR2 reads YYDKDF (reference sequence). The CDR3 is CATSRDIQYEQFF. The CDR3 DNA reads TGTGCCACCAGCAGAGATATACAGTATGAGCAGTTCTTC. The whole variable domain, remainder taken from reference TRBV15 and TRBJ2-1, is DAMVIQNPRYQVTQFGKPVTLSCSQTLNHNVMYWYQQKSSQAPKLLFHYYDKDFNNEADTPDNFQSRRPNTSFCFLDIRSPGLGDTAMYLCATSRDIQYEQFFGPGTRLTVL.

This chain links TRBV7-8 with TRBJ1-5; D is unresolved. V was cut by 2 bases and J by 3 bases, with 8 bases left in between. This CDR3 comprises 14 residues. CDR1 is SGHVS and CDR2 is FQNEAQ in the germline V gene. This chain's CDR3 is CASSLTRNNQPQHF. The CDR3 DNA reads as TGTGCCAGCAGCTTAACACGAAACAATCAGCCCCAGCATTTT.

Only one count was recorded for this clone. This sequence joins TRBV18 and TRBJ2-1, with TRBD2 matching 7 bases. The CDR3 consists of 16 residues. With V trimmed by 2 bases and J by 2 bases, 6 bases remained unmatched. From germline, CDR1 is KGHSH and CDR2 LQKENI. CDR3 protein: CASSPRWEGPYNEQFF. DNA for the CDR3: TGTGCCAGCTCACCAAGGTGGGAGGGCCCCTACAATGAGCAGTTCTTC.

The CDR3 reads CSVEYLGETQYF. The CDR3 DNA sequence: TGCAGCGTTGAGTATCTCGGGGAGACCCAGTACTTC. The chain is built from TRBV29-1 and TRBJ2-5; D is uncertain. Trimming shortened V by 3 bases and J by 5 bases, and 10 bases separated the two germline ends. This CDR3 has 12 residues. The germline CDR1 and CDR2 sequences are SQVTM and ANQGSEA. The variable domain in full, completed from reference TRBV29-1 and TRBJ2-5, reads SAVISQKPSRDICQRGTSLTIQCQVDSQVTMMFWYRQQPGQSLTLIATANQGSEATYESGFVIDKFPISRPNLTFSTLTVSNMSPEDSSIYLCSVEYLGETQYFGPGTRLLVL.

The chain employs TRBV29-1 and TRBJ2-2, with D possibly TRBD2 on 6 matching bases. Germline-derived CDR1 and CDR2 are SQVTM and ANQGSEA. The CDR3 has 13 residues. The CDR3: CSGGRGSTGELFF. As DNA, the CDR3 is TGCAGTGGAGGGAGAGGGAGCACCGGGGAGCTGTTTTTT.

A single count supports this clone. The chain links TRBV6-5 to TRBJ2-2; 8 bases map to TRBD1. The CDR3 is 13 amino acids. The J segment lost 4 bases and the V segment lost 10 bases, leaving 5 bases of the junction unmatched. CDR1 MNHEY and CDR2 SVGAGI come from the germline V gene. The CDR3, as DNA: TGTGCCACCAATACAGGGGGCACCGGGGAGCTGTTTTTT. Its translation is CATNTGGTGELFF.

This clone turned up a few times. The chain employs TRBV19 and TRBJ2-2, with D perhaps TRBD1 (6 bases). CDR1 and CDR2 from the germline V gene are LNHDA and SQIVND (reference sequence). Trimming cost V 9 bases and J 1 base, with 18 bases left between them. This CDR3 spans 16 amino acids. CDR3 bases: TGTGCCAGCAAACTAGGGGCAGGGGAGAACACCGGGGAGCTGTTTTTT. Its translation is CASKLGAGENTGELFF.

The chain employs TRBV12-5 and TRBJ2-5, with 8 bases aligning to TRBD1. V lost 1 base to trimming and J lost 5 bases; unmatched junction nucleotides: 6. This CDR3 has 15 amino acids. CDR1 LGHNT and CDR2 FRNRAP come from the germline V gene. CDR3: CASGLGEQGVETQYF. CDR3 DNA: TGTGCTAGTGGTTTGGGCGAACAGGGGGTTGAGACCCAGTACTTC.

The rearrangement links TRBV18 to TRBJ1-6; D gene unclear. The CDR3 loop spans 15 amino acids. Germline V gene data show CDR1 as KGHSH and CDR2 as LQKENI. With 6 bases removed from V and 5 bases from J, the gap between germline ends came to 14 bases. CDR3 residues: CASSPPGLNNSPLHF. CDR3 nucleotide sequence: TGTGCCAGCTCTCCCCCGGGGTTAAATAATTCACCCCTCCACTTT.

V gene TRBV7-9 combines with J gene TRBJ1-4; perhaps TRBD1 as D (5 bases). The CDR3 covers 16 residues. Trimming shortened V by 5 bases and J by 7 bases, and 20 bases separated the two germline ends. The germline gives CDR1 SEHNR, CDR2 FQNEAQ (reference sequence). The DNA for the CDR3 is TGTGCCAGCAGCCGATCCCTCGACAGTGTAGGTGAAAAACTGTTTTTT. The encoded protein is CASSRSLDSVGEKLFF.

The J gene is TRBJ1-2, the V gene TRBV10-3, with 8 nucleotides matching TRBD1. CDR3 length equals 15 residues. CDR1 is ENHRY, CDR2 SYGVKD, per germline. V lost 2 bases to trimming and J lost 0 bases; unmatched junction nucleotides: 2. The CDR3 sequence: CAISETTGANYGYTF. The CDR3 DNA is TGTGCCATCAGTGAGACGACAGGGGCTAACTATGGCTACACCTTC.

This clone appeared a few times. The chain joins TRBV1 to TRBJ1-6. TRBV1 is a recognized pseudogene. This CDR3 comprises 19 residues. The CDR3 DNA reads as TGCACCAGCAGCCCGCAGAGGCCCAGGACTTCAGGCCAAAGATCACCCCTCCACTTT. This codes for CTSSPQRPRTSGQRSPLHF.

The chain joins TRBV9 to TRBJ2-7; 7 positions agree with TRBD1. Germline V lookup: CDR1 SGDLS, CDR2 YYNGEE. V dropped 0 bases and J dropped 1; count of bases not matched to a gene: 4. The CDR3 covers 15 residues. CDR3 bases: TGTGCCAGCAGCGTAGACAGGGGCCCTTCCTACGAGCAGTACTTC. Translation: CASSVDRGPSYEQYF.

This sequence joins TRBV4-1 and TRBJ2-1; TRBD2 matches at 11 bases. Germline V CDR1 and CDR2: MGHRA, YSYEKL. J gave up 8 bases and V 3 bases, and 6 bases lay outside the gene matches. This CDR3 spans 15 amino acids. CDR3 region: CASSHSLAGVDEQFF. The CDR3 DNA is TGCGCCAGCAGCCATTCACTAGCGGGAGTGGATGAGCAGTTCTTC.

The chain couples TRBV15 to TRBJ2-3, with 12 nucleotides matching TRBD2. Germline values: CDR1 LNHNV, CDR2 YYDKDF (reference sequence). The V and J ends lost 6 bases and 4 bases, in that order; junction bases with no gene match: 11. This CDR3 has 17 residues. The DNA for the CDR3 is TGTGCCACCAGGCCGTCTGGTTCTAGCGGGAGGGCAGATACGCAGTATTTT. Translated: CATRPSGSSGRADTQYF.

The chain is built from TRBV3-1 (or the pseudogene TRBV3-2) and TRBJ2-2; maybe TRBD2 (7 bases). Germline CDR1 and CDR2: LGHDT and YNNKEL (reference sequence). CDR3 length: 15 amino acids. Trimming pared 3 bases from V and 6 bases from J, leaving 14 bases between. The CDR3 reads CASSQRGGIPGELFF. CDR3 bases: TGTGCCAGCAGCCAGAGGGGGGGGATCCCCGGGGAGCTGTTTTTT.

The J gene is TRBJ1-6, the V gene TRBV7-8, with 9 bases aligning to TRBD1. The junction had 4 bases not matched to a gene; V was cut back by 2 bases and J by 8 bases. The length of the CDR3 is 15 residues. Germline loops: CDR1 SGHVS, CDR2 FQNEAQ. The CDR3 nucleotides are TGTGCCAGCAGCTTAAGGCGACAGGGGGATTCACCCCTCCACTTT. Its translation: CASSLRRQGDSPLHF.

The chain uses TRBV27 and TRBJ2-1; 8 nucleotides agree with TRBD2. Germline lookup yields CDR1 MNHEY and CDR2 SMNVEV (reference sequence). The CDR3 extends over 14 amino acids. With V trimmed by 11 bases and J by 7 bases, 13 bases remained unmatched. The CDR3 protein is CAPTPRGRKNEQFF. The DNA for the CDR3 is TGTGCCCCCACGCCTCGCGGGAGGAAAAATGAGCAGTTCTTC.